This is a list of T cell receptor beta chains from one sample in a study of blood T cell repertoires in COVID-19. Clones were sequenced by immunoSEQ multiplex PCR, and TCRdb holds only the in-frame ones, with some missing. The sample carries approximately 73,000 clones, around nine tenths recorded once. The sample taken for sequencing was peripheral blood. The receptors here all came from a woman in her fifties or sixties with acute or convalescent COVID-19. Both conserved end residues are part of each CDR3. D genes are given only for firm matches. Only part of the rows carry a size: once, few, many, or a class if the clone is expanded.

v_gene	d_gene	abundance	j_gene	CDR3aa	CDR3nt
TRBV6-2/TRBV6-3	-	-	TRBJ1-5	CASSYSGGNQPQHF	TGTGCCAGCAGTTACTCGGGAGGGAATCAGCCCCAGCATTTT
TRBV15	TRBD1	-	TRBJ1-5	CATSRGPRTGASSNQPQHF	TGTGCCACCAGCAGAGGCCCCAGGACAGGGGCTTCTAGCAATCAGCCCCAGCATTTT
TRBV4-3	-	-	TRBJ2-5	CASSPGGLSQETQYF	TGCGCCAGCAGCCCAGGGGGACTGTCCCAAGAGACCCAGTACTTC
TRBV7-2	-	-	TRBJ2-1	CASSLGTNNEQFF	TGTGCCAGCAGCCTTGGGACAAACAATGAGCAGTTCTTC
TRBV24-1	-	-	TRBJ2-3	CATSGRGQADTQYF	TGTGCCACCAGTGGGAGGGGGCAAGCAGATACGCAGTATTTT
TRBV7-2	-	-	TRBJ2-5	CASSPPVVETQYF	TGTGCCAGCAGCCCCCCGGTTGTAGAGACCCAGTACTTC
TRBV30	-	-	TRBJ1-2	CAWSSTSRGYGYTF	TGTGCCTGGAGCAGCACCTCGAGAGGTTATGGCTACACCTTC
TRBV5-4	-	-	TRBJ1-1	CASSLGQFTEAFF	TGTGCCAGCAGCTTGGGGCAGTTCACTGAAGCTTTCTTT
TRBV7-2	-	-	TRBJ2-3	CASSLQYGGTDTQYF	TGTGCCAGCAGCTTACAGTACGGGGGCACAGATACGCAGTATTTT
TRBV30	-	few	TRBJ2-3	CAWSDGLTDTQYF	TGTGCCTGGAGTGATGGACTTACCGATACGCAGTATTTT
TRBV9	TRBD1	-	TRBJ1-1	CASQGAGNTEAFF	TGTGCCAGCCAGGGGGCCGGGAACACTGAAGCTTTCTTT
TRBV30	-	-	TRBJ1-4	CAWSLGGFGEKLFF	TGTGCCTGGAGTTTGGGCGGGTTCGGTGAAAAACTGTTTTTT
TRBV11-3	TRBD1	-	TRBJ2-7	CASSLGGGEGEQYF	TGTGCCAGCAGCTTAGGAGGGGGCGAAGGCGAGCAGTACTTC
TRBV28	TRBD1	-	TRBJ1-2	CASSYNDRDPLYF	TGTGCCAGCAGTTATAATGACAGGGACCCTCTTTACTTC
TRBV18	-	-	TRBJ2-7	CASSPLGAQGSYEQYF	TGTGCCAGCTCACCACTTGGGGCGCAGGGGTCCTACGAGCAGTACTTC
TRBV29-1	TRBD1	-	TRBJ1-6	CSVQRGDRYSPLHF	TGCAGCGTCCAGCGGGGGGACAGATATTCACCCCTCCACTTT
TRBV7-2	-	once	TRBJ1-6	CASSSRPGGNSPLHF	TGTGCCAGCAGCTCCCGGCCCGGCGGGAATTCACCCCTCCACTTT
TRBV28	-	once	TRBJ1-4	CASSSAGGPEKLFF	TGTGCCAGCAGTTCCGCGGGGGGGCCGGAAAAACTGTTTTTT
TRBV2	-	-	TRBJ1-5	CASSERVSNQPQHF	TGTGCCAGCAGTGAACGGGTTAGCAATCAGCCCCAGCATTTT
TRBV27	TRBD1	few	TRBJ1-5	CASGGAAGGVKPQHF	TGTGCCAGCGGAGGAGCGGCAGGGGGCGTGAAGCCCCAGCATTTT
TRBV29-1	-	-	TRBJ2-7	CSVDTADSYEQYF	TGCAGCGTTGATACCGCGGACAGCTACGAGCAGTACTTC
TRBV5-1	-	once	TRBJ1-6	CASSLQGVYNSPLHF	TGCGCCAGCAGCCTACAGGGAGTCTATAATTCACCCCTCCACTTT
TRBV2	-	once	TRBJ2-7	CASSEGQRSYEQYF	TGTGCCAGCAGTGAAGGTCAGCGGTCCTACGAGCAGTACTTC
TRBV3-1/TRBV3-2	-	-	TRBJ1-2	CASIGPAGGGYTF	TGTGCCAGCATCGGGCCCGCGGGCGGGGGCTACACCTTC
TRBV19	TRBD1	-	TRBJ2-7	CASSVGQVISYEQYF	TGTGCCAGTAGTGTTGGACAGGTGATTTCCTACGAGCAGTACTTC
TRBV24-1	-	-	TRBJ2-3	CATSDLQGAGDTDTQYF	TGTGCCACCAGTGATTTGCAGGGGGCGGGGGACACAGATACGCAGTATTTT
TRBV4-3	-	-	TRBJ2-7	CASSQDFAYEQYF	TGCGCCAGCAGCCAAGATTTCGCCTACGAGCAGTACTTC
TRBV3-1/TRBV3-2	TRBD1	-	TRBJ1-4	CASSQSWGQGNEKLFF	TGTGCCAGCAGCCAGTCCTGGGGACAGGGGAATGAAAAACTGTTTTTT
TRBV5-4	TRBD2	-	TRBJ2-1	CASSLGAGESNEQFF	TGTGCCAGCAGCTTGGGAGCGGGAGAAAGCAATGAGCAGTTCTTC
TRBV28	-	-	TRBJ1-5	CASNPVGVSGNQPQHF	TGTGCCAGCAACCCGGTGGGCGTTAGCGGCAATCAGCCCCAGCATTTT
TRBV5-6	-	-	TRBJ2-7	CASSSYRVHSYEQYF	TGTGCCAGCAGCTCCTACAGAGTCCACTCCTACGAGCAGTACTTC
TRBV28	-	-	TRBJ1-5	CASSFVRGGGQPQHF	TGTGCCAGCAGTTTCGTCAGGGGAGGGGGGCAGCCCCAGCATTTT
TRBV6-2/TRBV6-3	TRBD1	once	TRBJ2-2	CASRSGQGAIGELFF	TGTGCCAGCCGTTCGGGACAGGGGGCGATCGGGGAGCTGTTTTTT
TRBV7-6	TRBD2	few	TRBJ2-3	CASSEIAGLTDTQYF	TGTGCCAGCAGCGAGATAGCGGGACTAACAGATACGCAGTATTTT
TRBV7-9	-	-	TRBJ2-1	CASSQGGSYNEQFF	TGTGCCAGCAGCCAGGGTGGATCCTACAATGAGCAGTTCTTC
TRBV18	TRBD1	-	TRBJ1-3	CASSPFSGQGLFSGNTIYF	TGTGCCAGCTCACCATTTTCAGGACAGGGGCTTTTTTCTGGAAACACCATATATTTT
TRBV12-3/TRBV12-4	-	once	TRBJ1-1	CASSLRGNTEAFF	TGTGCCAGCAGTTTGCGGGGAAACACTGAAGCTTTCTTT
TRBV5-1	-	-	TRBJ2-1	CASSLVAQAGDEQFF	TGCGCCAGCAGCTTGGTGGCCCAAGCCGGGGATGAGCAGTTCTTC
TRBV6-6	TRBD1	-	TRBJ2-2	CASSYSRQGTGELFF	TGTGCCAGCAGTTACTCGAGACAGGGCACCGGGGAGCTGTTTTTT
TRBV7-2	-	-	TRBJ2-4	CASSPTPPGVAKNIQYF	TGTGCCAGCAGTCCGACACCCCCCGGGGTAGCCAAAAACATTCAGTACTTC
TRBV2	TRBD1	-	TRBJ2-7	CASSSQGAGRYEQYF	TGTGCCAGCAGTTCTCAGGGGGCTGGCCGCTACGAGCAGTACTTC
TRBV10-3	-	-	TRBJ1-1	CAISEIWGGSNTEAFF	TGTGCCATCAGTGAGATTTGGGGAGGTAGCAACACTGAAGCTTTCTTT
TRBV7-3	-	-	TRBJ2-3	CASSLSPVTDTQYF	TGTGCCAGCAGCTTATCCCCGGTCACAGATACGCAGTATTTT
TRBV7-2	TRBD1	-	TRBJ1-2	CASSLARTGLVYGYTF	TGTGCCAGCAGCTTAGCGAGGACAGGACTGGTCTATGGCTACACCTTC
TRBV14	-	-	TRBJ1-2	CASSQSANYGYTF	TGTGCCAGCAGCCAATCAGCGAACTATGGCTACACCTTC
TRBV29-1	TRBD2	few	TRBJ2-7	CSVLGLATDEQYF	TGCAGCGTCTTAGGACTAGCAACCGACGAGCAGTACTTC
TRBV4-3	-	few	TRBJ1-2	CASSQGLGAGYTF	TGCGCCAGCAGCCAAGGATTGGGGGCTGGCTACACCTTC
TRBV7-2	-	-	TRBJ2-3	CASNPDPGDTQYF	TGTGCCAGCAATCCAGACCCGGGGGATACGCAGTATTTT
TRBV6-5	-	-	TRBJ1-2	CASSSDTSNYGYTF	TGTGCCAGCAGTTCGGACACGAGTAACTATGGCTACACCTTC
TRBV27	TRBD1	-	TRBJ2-7	CASSLTGPPYEQYF	TGTGCCAGCAGTTTGACAGGGCCCCCCTACGAGCAGTACTTC
TRBV4-3	TRBD1	-	TRBJ1-4	CASSQGKFGLTGKLFF	TGCGCCAGCAGCCAAGGGAAATTCGGGCTGACAGGGAAACTGTTTTTT
TRBV30	TRBD2	-	TRBJ2-3	CAWSVGAGTSTDTQYF	TGTGCCTGGAGTGTGGGAGCGGGGACTAGCACAGATACGCAGTATTTT
TRBV27	TRBD1	-	TRBJ1-5	CASSITGTGHNQPQHF	TGTGCCAGCAGTATAACCGGGACAGGGCACAATCAGCCCCAGCATTTT